The 10 T cell receptor beta chains given below trace back to one sample, sequenced in a study of cytomegalovirus exposure and HLA in healthy donors. The assay was immunoSEQ multiplex PCR, and TCRdb's table has in-frame clones only and misses some. The sample lists about 180,000 clones; 85% were seen once. Material: PBMCs. The receptor source for this set is a man aged 18-30 years in good health and CMV-seropositive.

This clone was detected a few times. The CDR3 region has the DNA TGTGCCAGCAGTGAACAGGGCAATCAGCCCCAGCATTTT. It specifies CASSEQGNQPQHF. The chain combines TRBV2 with TRBJ1-5; D ambiguous. The CDR3 is 13 amino acids. Per germline, CDR1 SNHLY and CDR2 FYNNEI. V lost 2 bases, J lost 2 bases, and 4 bases lay in between.

The CDR3: CASSLRGSETQYF. The CDR3 DNA follows: TGCGCCAGCAGCTTGAGGGGTTCAGAGACCCAGTACTTC. This rearrangement joins TRBV5-1 to TRBJ2-5; a possible D gene is TRBD1 (5 bases). The CDR3 is 13 residues long. In germline, CDR1 is SGHRS, CDR2 YFSETQ. The germline V and J ends were trimmed by 1 base and 4 bases, with 8 bases remaining between them. Full variable domain (missing parts from reference TRBV5-1 and TRBJ2-5): KAGVTQTPRYLIKTRGQQVTLSCSPISGHRSVSWYQQTPGQGLQFLFEYFSETQRNKGNFPGRFSGRQFSNSRSEMNVSTLELGDSALYLCASSLRGSETQYFGPGTRLLVL.

The chain is built from TRBV18 and TRBJ1-6; 9 nucleotides align to TRBD1. The CDR3 is made up of 16 amino acids. V shed 3 bases and J 5 bases; nucleotides not matched to a gene: 5. Per germline, CDR1 KGHSH and CDR2 LQKENI. The CDR3 nucleotides read TGTGCCAGCTCACCCATCGGGACAGGGAATAATTCACCCCTCCACTTT. Its protein product is CASSPIGTGNNSPLHF.

The rearrangement joins TRBV29-1 to TRBJ2-4, with TRBD1 identical over 8 bases. This CDR3 is built from 14 residues. Germline trimming cut 4 bases from V and 3 bases from J; bases unmatched to any gene: 5. Germline V gene lookup returns CDR1 SQVTM and CDR2 ANQGSEA. CDR3 residues: CSVGDRSNKNIQYF. The DNA for the CDR3 is TGCAGCGTTGGGGACAGGAGTAACAAAAACATTCAGTACTTC. Together with reference TRBV29-1 and TRBJ2-4, the CDR3 gives the full variable domain: SAVISQKPSRDICQRGTSLTIQCQVDSQVTMMFWYRQQPGQSLTLIATANQGSEATYESGFVIDKFPISRPNLTFSTLTVSNMSPEDSSIYLCSVGDRSNKNIQYFGAGTRLSVL.

This clone was seen only once. V and J are TRBV18 and TRBJ1-2; the match to TRBD1 covers 9 bases. The V and J ends lost 5 bases and 4 bases, in that order; junction bases with no gene match: 5. Germline CDR1 reads KGHSH; CDR2 reads LQKENI. There are 14 residues in the CDR3. The chain's CDR3 is CASSSQGQGYGYTF. CDR3 sequence (DNA): TGTGCCAGCTCATCCCAGGGACAGGGCTATGGCTACACCTTC.

The chain couples TRBV5-5 to TRBJ2-1, with 7 bases that match TRBD2. There are 12 residues in the CDR3. Germline loops: CDR1 SGHKS, CDR2 YYEKEE (reference sequence). The trim removed 4 bases at V and 5 bases at J, leaving 0 bases unmatched. CDR3 nucleotides: TGTGCCAGCAGCGGGGGGGACAATGAGCAGTTCTTC. Protein product: CASSGGDNEQFF.

This chain joins TRBV28 and TRBJ2-7; a weak D match, TRBD1 (5 bases). CDR3 length equals 14 residues. Germline loops: CDR1 MDHEN, CDR2 SYDVKM. Trimming pared 2 bases from V and 6 bases from J, leaving 14 bases between. The CDR3 loop is CASSLAQERGEQYF. In DNA, the CDR3 is TGTGCCAGCAGTTTAGCACAGGAACGAGGCGAGCAGTACTTC. Filled out from reference TRBV28 and TRBJ2-7, the complete variable domain reads DVKVTQSSRYLVKRTGEKVFLECVQDMDHENMFWYRQDPGLGLRLIYFSYDVKMKEKGDIPEGYSVSREKKERFSLILESASTNQTSMYLCASSLAQERGEQYFGPGTRLTVT.

The rearrangement joins TRBV27 to TRBJ2-3, with 7 positions matching TRBD2. The CDR3 totals 15 residues. The germline CDR1 and CDR2 sequences are MNHEY and SMNVEV (reference sequence). After removal of 0 bases from V and 2 bases from J, the junction contained 2 bases not matched to a gene. The CDR3 loop reads CASSLSRGYTDTQYF. In DNA form, the CDR3 reads TGTGCCAGCAGTTTATCGCGGGGGTACACAGATACGCAGTATTTT.

This sequence joins TRBV11-2 and TRBJ2-3; the D gene is possibly TRBD1 (6 bases). The germline V gene has CDR1 SGHAT and CDR2 FQNNGV. Trimming cost V 5 bases and J 3 bases, with 18 bases left between them. This CDR3 is 16 amino acids long. CDR3 loop: CASSPLGTHFTDTQYF. CDR3 sequence (DNA): TGTGCCAGCAGCCCTTTGGGGACACACTTTACAGATACGCAGTATTTT.

This sequence joins TRBV5-6 and TRBJ2-1, with 8 bases that match TRBD2. Unmatched junction bases numbered 8, after V lost 4 bases and J lost 5 bases. The CDR3 runs 15 residues. Per germline, CDR1 SGHDT and CDR2 YYEEEE. This chain's CDR3 is CASSAGGGGDNEQFF. CDR3 nucleotides: TGTGCCAGCAGCGCGGGGGGAGGCGGAGACAATGAGCAGTTCTTC.